These T cell receptor beta chains were read from a single sample in a study of cytotoxic CD8 clonotypes in ibrutinib-treated CLL. Measured with immunoSEQ multiplex PCR; TCRdb has only the in-frame clones, and not every one. The repertoire holds some 43,000 clones, with 55% to 80% as singletons. The specimen was PBMCs, collected after 12 months of ibrutinib treatment. These receptors were taken from a human donor with chronic lymphocytic leukemia. Each CDR3 is given with its conserved first and last residue. A D gene is named only where the DNA matches it firmly. Clone size is shown for a subset of rows, as once, few, many or a class of expanded clone.

size: .; V: TRBV7-9; J: TRBJ1-5; D: .; DNA: TGTGCCAGCAGCGTAAAAGGGGGGGACACCTATAGCAATCAGCCCCAGCATTTT; CDR3: CASSVKGGDTYSNQPQHF
size: .; V: TRBV9; J: TRBJ2-2; D: .; DNA: TGTGCCAGCAGCGTAGGGACTACCTCCGAGAGCGGGGAGCTGTTTTTT; CDR3: CASSVGTTSESGELFF
size: .; V: TRBV15; J: TRBJ1-2; D: .; DNA: TGTGCCACCAGCAGAGATCGGACAGCCTATGGCTACACCTTC; CDR3: CATSRDRTAYGYTF
size: .; V: TRBV7-2; J: TRBJ1-2; D: .; DNA: TGTGCCAGCAGCCTGACTTCAGGGCAGCAGATGCATGGCTACACCTTC; CDR3: CASSLTSGQQMHGYTF
size: .; V: TRBV13; J: TRBJ2-7; D: TRBD2; DNA: TGTGCCAGCAGCTCCTCCGGGACTAGCACAGGCGAGCAGTACTTC; CDR3: CASSSSGTSTGEQYF
size: .; V: TRBV28; J: TRBJ1-2; D: .; DNA: TGTGCCAGCAGTTTGAGGGGACCCCGCTATGGCTACACCTTC; CDR3: CASSLRGPRYGYTF
size: .; V: TRBV7-3; J: TRBJ2-1; D: .; DNA: TGTGCCAGCAGCTTAAATTCCTACAATGAGCAGTTCTTC; CDR3: CASSLNSYNEQFF
size: .; V: TRBV28; J: TRBJ1-4; D: .; DNA: TGTGCCAGCAGTACGACACTGGGCCTAGAAAAACTGTTTTTT; CDR3: CASSTTLGLEKLFF
size: .; V: TRBV7-9; J: TRBJ1-1; D: .; DNA: TGTGCCAGCAGGAGGGGGAAGAACACTGAAGCTTTCTTT; CDR3: CASRRGKNTEAFF
size: .; V: TRBV30; J: TRBJ1-2; D: .; DNA: TGTGCCTGGAGTGTACCTCCGCCCCTCTATGGCTACACCTTC; CDR3: CAWSVPPPLYGYTF
size: .; V: TRBV9; J: TRBJ1-2; D: .; DNA: TGTGCCAGCAGCGTAGAGGTGGGTCCGGACTATGGCTACACCTTC; CDR3: CASSVEVGPDYGYTF
size: .; V: TRBV19; J: TRBJ1-1; D: TRBD1; DNA: TGTGCCAGTAGTACCGGCGGGACAGGGTCCGTGAACACTGAAGCTTTCTTT; CDR3: CASSTGGTGSVNTEAFF
size: .; V: TRBV7-9; J: TRBJ2-3; D: .; DNA: TGTGCCAGCAGCTCCGACCTGGGGGGTGGGACATTAAGCACAGATACGCAGTATTTT; CDR3: CASSSDLGGGTLSTDTQYF
size: .; V: TRBV6-4; J: TRBJ2-3; D: TRBD2; DNA: TGTGCCAGCAGTCGAACTAGCGGGGGGGCCACAGATACGCAGTATTTT; CDR3: CASSRTSGGATDTQYF
size: once; V: TRBV10-1; J: TRBJ2-3; D: .; DNA: TGCGCCAGCAGTGACCCTCCGCTATCAGATACGCAGTATTTT; CDR3: CASSDPPLSDTQYF
size: medium-sized; V: TRBV6-5; J: TRBJ1-5; D: TRBD1; DNA: TGTGCCAGCAGCAAGAACAGGGGCCATCAGCCCCAGCATTTT; CDR3: CASSKNRGHQPQHF
size: .; V: TRBV9; J: TRBJ1-3; D: TRBD1; DNA: TGTGCCAGCAGCCCGTTGGGACAGTCCTCTGGAAACACCATATATTTT; CDR3: CASSPLGQSSGNTIYF
size: .; V: TRBV28; J: TRBJ1-4; D: .; DNA: TGTGCCAGCAGCCTTCGTGGAGGGGAAGGCCTTAATGAAAAACTGTTTTTT; CDR3: CASSLRGGEGLNEKLFF
size: few; V: TRBV28; J: TRBJ1-3; D: .; DNA: TGTGCCAGCAGTTCGGGGACGGGGGGAAACACCATATATTTT; CDR3: CASSSGTGGNTIYF
size: .; V: TRBV27; J: TRBJ2-5; D: TRBD1; DNA: TGTGCCAGCAGTGCCGGGACAGGGGAGACCCAGTACTTC; CDR3: CASSAGTGETQYF
size: .; V: TRBV18; J: TRBJ1-5; D: .; DNA: TGTGCCAGCTCACCACTGGGCAGGGCACAGCCCCAGCATTTT; CDR3: CASSPLGRAQPQHF
size: .; V: TRBV7-9; J: TRBJ1-6; D: .; DNA: TGTGCCAGCGGGTTTTGGGGGACGAATTCACCCCTCCACTTT; CDR3: CASGFWGTNSPLHF
size: .; V: TRBV10-3; J: TRBJ2-1; D: TRBD2; DNA: TGTGCCATCAGCCGAACCAGCGGGGGTCCCTACAATGAGCAGTTCTTC; CDR3: CAISRTSGGPYNEQFF
size: few; V: TRBV19; J: TRBJ1-2; D: TRBD1; DNA: TGTGCCAGTAGTCGGACAGGGACGCTTAGCGGCTACACCTTC; CDR3: CASSRTGTLSGYTF
size: .; V: TRBV5-8; J: TRBJ1-2; D: TRBD1; DNA: TGTGCCAGCAGCCGACGGACAGGGGGTGTAAACTATGGCTACACCTTC; CDR3: CASSRRTGGVNYGYTF
size: .; V: TRBV6-5; J: TRBJ2-3; D: TRBD1; DNA: TGTGCCAGCAGACCGGACAGGGGGAGCACAGATACGCAGTATTTT; CDR3: CASRPDRGSTDTQYF
size: few; V: TRBV19; J: TRBJ2-1; D: TRBD2; DNA: TGTGCCAGTAGTATCCCCAGCGGGAGCTCCTACAATGAGCAGTTCTTC; CDR3: CASSIPSGSSYNEQFF
size: once; V: TRBV4-1; J: TRBJ2-2; D: TRBD2; DNA: TGCGCCAGCAGCCCAACCGGGACTAGCGGTAACACCGGGGAGCTGTTTTTT; CDR3: CASSPTGTSGNTGELFF
size: .; V: TRBV6-5; J: TRBJ1-5; D: TRBD1; DNA: TGTGCCAGCAGTTACGGACAGGGAGGAAATCAGCCCCAGCATTTT; CDR3: CASSYGQGGNQPQHF
size: few; V: TRBV5-1; J: TRBJ1-2; D: TRBD1; DNA: TGCGCCAGCAGCTTGACAGGGGTTGGCTATGGCTACACCTTC; CDR3: CASSLTGVGYGYTF
size: .; V: TRBV27; J: TRBJ2-2; D: TRBD2; DNA: TGTGCCAGCAGTTTAGGGACTAGTTACACCGGGGAGCTGTTTTTT; CDR3: CASSLGTSYTGELFF
size: .; V: TRBV27; J: TRBJ2-1; D: TRBD2; DNA: TGTGCCAGCAGTTTACTAGCGGGGGTTACCTACAATGAGCAGTTCTTC; CDR3: CASSLLAGVTYNEQFF
size: few; V: TRBV2; J: TRBJ2-7; D: .; DNA: TGTGCCAGCAGTGGGGACGGCTACGAGCAGTACTTC; CDR3: CASSGDGYEQYF